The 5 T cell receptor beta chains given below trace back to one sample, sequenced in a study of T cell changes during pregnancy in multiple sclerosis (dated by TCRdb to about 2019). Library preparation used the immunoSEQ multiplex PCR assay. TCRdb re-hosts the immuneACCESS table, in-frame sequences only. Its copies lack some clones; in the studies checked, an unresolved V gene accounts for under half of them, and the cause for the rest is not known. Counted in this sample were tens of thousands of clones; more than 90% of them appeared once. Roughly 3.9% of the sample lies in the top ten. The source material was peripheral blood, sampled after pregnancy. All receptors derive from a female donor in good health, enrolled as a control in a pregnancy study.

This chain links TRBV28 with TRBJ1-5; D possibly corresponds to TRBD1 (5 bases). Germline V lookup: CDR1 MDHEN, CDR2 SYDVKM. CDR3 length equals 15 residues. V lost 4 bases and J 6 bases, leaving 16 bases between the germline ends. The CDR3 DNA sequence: TGTGCCAGCAGTTCCCAGGGTGCCGTTGCTCAGCCCCAGCATTTT. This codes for CASSSQGAVAQPQHF.

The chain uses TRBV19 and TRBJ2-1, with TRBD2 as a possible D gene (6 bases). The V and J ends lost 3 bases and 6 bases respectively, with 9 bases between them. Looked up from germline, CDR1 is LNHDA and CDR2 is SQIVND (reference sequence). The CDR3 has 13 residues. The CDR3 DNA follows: TGTGCCAGTAGTATCCGGGGGACCAATGAGCAGTTCTTC. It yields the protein CASSIRGTNEQFF.

The CDR3 DNA is TGCGCCAGCAGCGCGGCAGGGCTCACAGATACGCAGTATTTT. Translated, it gives CASSAAGLTDTQYF. The chain combines TRBV10-1 with TRBJ2-3; possibly TRBD1 for D (5 bases). V dropped 6 bases and J dropped 2 bases, with 12 bases sitting between them. This CDR3 region has 14 residues. Looked up from germline, CDR1 is WNHNN and CDR2 is SYGVQD (reference sequence).

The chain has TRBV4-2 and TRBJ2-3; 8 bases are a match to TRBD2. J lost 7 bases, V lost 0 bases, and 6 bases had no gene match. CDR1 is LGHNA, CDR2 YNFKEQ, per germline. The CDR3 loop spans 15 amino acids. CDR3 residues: CASSQETGRGHTQYF. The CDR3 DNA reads TGTGCCAGCAGCCAAGAAACCGGGAGGGGACATACGCAGTATTTT.

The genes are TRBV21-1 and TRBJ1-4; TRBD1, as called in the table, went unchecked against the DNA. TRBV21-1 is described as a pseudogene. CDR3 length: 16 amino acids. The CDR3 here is CASSKSTRGLNEKLFF. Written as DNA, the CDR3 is TGTGCCAGCAGCAAATCGACCAGGGGATTAAATGAAAAACTGTTTTTT.